This T cell receptor (beta chain) derives from a study of blood T cell repertoires in COVID-19 (dated by TCRdb to between 2020 and 2021). About the full investigation: Samples from collaborators originated in the United States, Italy and Spain and spanned both the acute and convalescent phases of COVID-19. The repertoires were made available in a free public database intended to serve as a resource for research on the immune response to SARS-CoV-2. Where available, HLA class I and class II types were obtained from metadata supplied by the sample provider rather than from assay-based typing. The samples were drawn from the first 160 participants of the ongoing ImmuneRACE study and from some 1,300 subjects provided by 6 global collaborators. The material from the prospective study consisted of cDNA or gDNA derived from T cells, B-cell-depleted T cells, or PBMCs. A de-identified subject ID, COVID-19 status, age in years and sex were almost always included in the sample metadata. Subjects who had been exposed to COVID-19, were actively infected with it, or had recovered from it provided the deeply sampled blood TCRbeta repertoires that made up the dataset. Paper-wide results and their limitations: How much clinical and demographic metadata was included differed by source and by participant, and the metadata was provided uncurated.

In the prospective study, participants were roughly 18 to 89 years old, resided in under 30 geographic areas of the United States, and were enrolled through a virtual design. Cohort assignment in the prospective study relied on participant-reported clinical history from a screening survey and a study questionnaire. Each participant in the prospective study had whole blood, serum and a nasopharyngeal or oropharyngeal swab collected by mobile phlebotomists. Prospective study participants could optionally give additional blood draws and questionnaires over a roughly two-month period. Before DNA extraction, prospective study blood samples were shipped either frozen or at room temperature. In the germline V gene (reference sequence), CDR1 corresponds to LGHDT and CDR2 to YNNKEL. Relative to germline, V is missing 4 bases and J is missing 5 bases, with 4 bases of the junction outside any gene match. From cysteine to phenylalanine, the CDR3 is 13 amino acids long. The read is trimmed to its CDR3 DNA, 39 bases read in frame from base 1.

A word on this clone: It lacks a known antigen. No base quality information exists; no much larger clone differs at one position.

TCRbeta CDR3 regions were amplified from genomic DNA by means of the immunoSEQ Assay, a bias-controlled multiplex PCR. As for how the authors treated the data: The number of nucleated cells in each sample was estimated from the amplification of reference gene primers within the assay. To quantify the absolute abundance of each unique TCRbeta CDR3 rearrangement, sequence reads were collapsed and filtered. For each sample, productive Simpson clonality was calculated as the square root of Simpson's diversity index over productive rearrangements. The table comes from immuneACCESS by way of TCRdb, which keeps in-frame sequences with V and J called. Part of the clones is missing from these tables; in studies checked, under half for an unresolved V gene and the rest for unknown reasons. D and trimming come from the DNA, and the V and J calls and clone size come from that table. Counted in this sample were about 240,000 clones; roughly 90% of them appeared once. Together, the top ten hold 2% to 3% of the sample.

The V and J genes are TRBV3-1 (or the pseudogene TRBV3-2) and TRBJ2-5; the junction holds 7 bases that match TRBD2. Sequencing was performed on PBMCs or T cells enriched from blood (not recorded which). This receptor was obtained from a woman aged 25-40 years with acute COVID-19. The CDR3 region has the sequence CASSPGRYETQYF. Here is the DNA: TGTGCCAGCAGCCCCGGGAGGTATGAGACCCAGTACTTC.